A single sample is the source of the 21 T cell receptor beta chains below, sequenced in a study of cytotoxic CD8 clonotypes in ibrutinib-treated CLL. Data came from immunoSEQ multiplex PCR; TCRdb stores just in-frame clones and leaves some out. Of about 89,000 clones in the sample, about 72% are singletons; the top ten hold 25% to 40%. The source material was PBMCs, sampled after 12 months of ibrutinib treatment. The origin of the receptors is a human donor with chronic lymphocytic leukemia.

The V gene is TRBV10-3, the J gene TRBJ1-2; D not resolved. The V end was cut by 4 bases, the J end by 3 bases, with 12 bases between. This CDR3 region has 14 residues. Per the germline V gene, CDR1 is ENHRY and CDR2 is SYGVKD. The CDR3 DNA sequence: TGTGCCATCAGTGTCACTGGCCAAGACTATGGCTACACCTTC. Its protein is CAISVTGQDYGYTF.

V gene TRBV11-2 combines with J gene TRBJ2-5; possibly TRBD1 for D (7 bases). Germline V lookup: CDR1 SGHAT, CDR2 FQNNGV. Trimming cost V 5 bases and J 1 base, with 17 bases left between them. The CDR3 has 16 amino acids. CDR3 sequence reads: CASSPPTQGGQETQYF. CDR3 sequence (DNA): TGTGCCAGCAGCCCCCCGACGCAGGGGGGCCAAGAGACCCAGTACTTC.

V is TRBV13 and J is TRBJ2-1, with 9 bases that match TRBD1. Germline CDR1 reads PRHDT; CDR2 reads FYEKMQ (reference sequence). The V and J ends lost 2 bases and 6 bases, in that order; junction bases with no gene match: 11. This CDR3 region has 17 residues. The CDR3 sequence: CASSLLRRDRDFNEQFF. The CDR3 nucleotides are TGTGCCAGCAGCTTACTCCGCCGGGACAGGGACTTCAATGAGCAGTTCTTC. Full variable domain (outside the CDR3, taken from reference TRBV13 and TRBJ2-1): AAGVIQSPRHLIKEKRETATLKCYPIPRHDTVYWYQQGPGQDPQFLISFYEKMQSDKGSIPDRFSAQQFSDYHSELNMSSLELGDSALYFCASSLLRRDRDFNEQFFGPGTRLTVL.

This clone was recorded once. The chain joins TRBV7-2 to TRBJ2-1, with TRBD2 identical over 10 bases. The V and J ends lost 1 base and 8 bases, in that order; junction bases with no gene match: 5. Germline V gene lookup returns CDR1 SGHTA and CDR2 FQGNSA. The CDR3 has 15 amino acids. For the CDR3, the DNA is TGTGCCAGCAGCTTAGGTAGCGGGGGGAGTTATGAGCAGTTCTTC. It yields the protein CASSLGSGGSYEQFF.

The chain joins TRBV28 to TRBJ2-7; no definite D call. Germline V gene lookup returns CDR1 MDHEN and CDR2 SYDVKM. The CDR3 has 11 residues. The V end lost 8 bases, the J end lost 4 bases, and 9 bases lay between the germline ends. The CDR3 bases are TGTGCCAGCTCCTCCCCTTACGAGCAGTACTTC. Protein: CASSSPYEQYF.

The chain couples TRBV11-2 to TRBJ2-7; D unclear. CDR3 length: 11 amino acids. Trimming took 2 bases from V and 5 from J, leaving 4 bases between them. Germline V gene lookup returns CDR1 SGHAT and CDR2 FQNNGV. The CDR3 region is CASSLQNEQYF. The CDR3 region has the DNA TGTGCCAGCAGCTTACAAAACGAGCAGTACTTC.

The chain uses TRBV7-2 and TRBJ1-2; D is unclear. Between the trimmed V and J ends, which lost 3 bases and 11 bases, there was a span of 13 bases. In germline, CDR1 is SGHTA, CDR2 FQGNSA. This CDR3 has 12 residues. CDR3 in DNA: TGTGCCAGCAGCTTTTCATCCAGCTCATACACCTTC. It translates to CASSFSSSSYTF. Using reference TRBV7-2 and TRBJ1-2 for the parts outside the CDR3, the full variable domain is GAGVSQSPSNKVTEKGKDVELRCDPISGHTALYWYRQSLGQGLEFLIYFQGNSAPDKSGLPSDRFSAERTGGSVSTLTIQRTQQEDSAVYLCASSFSSSSYTFGSGTRLTVV.

This rearrangement joins TRBV7-2 to TRBJ2-7; 7 nucleotides line up with TRBD2. Germline assignment: CDR1 SGHTA and CDR2 FQGNSA. V lost 5 bases and J lost 4; bases outside the gene matches: 11. This CDR3 spans 15 amino acids. The CDR3 region is CASSLGLSGGYEQYF. The DNA for the CDR3 is TGTGCCAGCAGCCTCGGACTCTCCGGGGGGTACGAGCAGTACTTC. The complete variable domain, with remaining parts taken from reference TRBV7-2 and TRBJ2-7, reads GAGVSQSPSNKVTEKGKDVELRCDPISGHTALYWYRQSLGQGLEFLIYFQGNSAPDKSGLPSDRFSAERTGGSVSTLTIQRTQQEDSAVYLCASSLGLSGGYEQYFGPGTRLTVT.

The chain has TRBV28 and TRBJ1-2, with D possibly TRBD1 on 6 matching bases. Germline CDR1 MDHEN, CDR2 SYDVKM. This CDR3 region has 14 residues. The V end lost 8 bases, the J end lost 8 bases, and 21 bases lay between the germline ends. The CDR3 region is CASQPGQMTYGYTF. The CDR3 DNA follows: TGTGCCAGCCAGCCGGGACAAATGACGTACGGCTACACCTTC.

This clone occurred a few times. The V and J genes are TRBV6-5 and TRBJ1-2; TRBD1 agrees at 9 bases. J was trimmed by 3 bases and V by 6 bases; bases with no gene match: 5. The CDR3 is 14 amino acids. CDR1 and CDR2 (germline): MNHEY, SVGAGI. CDR3 loop: CASRVGTGYYGYTF. The CDR3 nucleotides are TGTGCCAGCAGGGTCGGGACAGGGTACTATGGCTACACCTTC.

This clone has ten or more counts. V usage is TRBV28 and J usage is TRBJ2-3, with no clear D. Germline-derived CDR1 and CDR2 are MDHEN and SYDVKM. The CDR3 has 13 amino acids. Trimming took off 6 bases at V and 3 bases at J, with 10 bases between the two ends. CDR3 DNA sequence: TGTGCCAGCAGCCCGTGGTGGACAGATACGCAGTATTTT. Translating gives CASSPWWTDTQYF.

J is TRBJ1-3 and V is TRBV25-1; weak D call: TRBD1 (6 bases). The CDR3 has 14 residues. Germline lookup yields CDR1 MGHDK and CDR2 SYGVNS. The ends were cut back, 6 bases at V and 4 bases at J, with 13 bases in the middle. This chain's CDR3 is CASREQGWGNTIYF. The CDR3 DNA reads as TGTGCCAGCAGAGAACAGGGTTGGGGAAACACCATATATTTT.

The J gene is TRBJ1-1, the V gene TRBV30, with D maybe TRBD1 (5 bases). Germline V gene lookup returns CDR1 GTSNPN and CDR2 SVGIG (reference sequence). Trimming shortened V by 0 bases and J by 7 bases, and 12 bases separated the two germline ends. CDR3 length equals 13 residues. Here the CDR3 DNA reads TGTGCCTGGAGTGTTCGACAGCCCGATGAAGCTTTCTTT. Translation gives CAWSVRQPDEAFF. Full variable domain (missing parts from reference TRBV30 and TRBJ1-1): SQTIHQWPATLVQPVGSPLSLECTVEGTSNPNLYWYRQAAGRGLQLLFYSVGIGQISSEVPQNLSASRPQDRQFILSSKKLLLSDSGFYLCAWSVRQPDEAFFGQGTRLTVV.

V and J are TRBV5-1 and TRBJ2-7, with 11 bases matching TRBD1. The J segment lost 6 bases and the V segment lost 4 bases, leaving 3 bases of the junction unmatched. Germline CDR1 and CDR2: SGHRS and YFSETQ. The CDR3 sequence is 13 residues long. Written as DNA, the CDR3 is TGCGCCAGCAGCCCCGGGACAGGGGGCGAGCAGTACTTC. It encodes CASSPGTGGEQYF.

The gene calls are TRBV7-3 and TRBJ2-1; the D is unclear. The CDR3 sequence is 13 residues long. Germline lookup yields CDR1 SGHTA and CDR2 FQGTGA. Trimming stripped 4 bases from V and 9 bases from J, with 13 bases between. In DNA, the CDR3 is TGTGCCAGCAGCTCAGGATCAAGAGGTGAGCAGTTCTTC. Translation: CASSSGSRGEQFF.

V usage is TRBV29-1 and J usage is TRBJ1-1, with 8 bases matching TRBD1. V shed 7 bases, J shed 0 bases, and the junction held 4 bases outside the gene matches. Germline V gene data show CDR1 as SQVTM and CDR2 as ANQGSEA. The CDR3 consists of 13 residues. CDR3 in DNA: TGCAGCGGATGGACAGGGTTGAACACTGAAGCTTTCTTT. Translating it yields CSGWTGLNTEAFF.

The genes are TRBV5-6 and TRBJ1-4, with 7 bases identical to TRBD1. V lost 3 bases to trimming and J lost 1 base; unmatched junction nucleotides: 6. Germline V gene sequence: CDR1 SGHDT, CDR2 YYEEEE. This CDR3 has 16 residues. CDR3 residues: CASSSEQGKTNEKLFF. In DNA, the CDR3 is TGTGCCAGCAGCTCCGAACAGGGGAAAACTAATGAAAAACTGTTTTTT.

This chain uses TRBV30 with TRBJ1-4; 7 positions agree with TRBD1. The CDR3 extends over 16 amino acids. V lost 1 base to trimming and J lost 6 bases; unmatched junction nucleotides: 11. Germline V CDR1 and CDR2: GTSNPN, SVGIG (reference sequence). The CDR3 DNA is TGTGCCTGGAGTGACTTCGCCGGGACAGAGGATGAAAAACTGTTTTTT. Translating gives CAWSDFAGTEDEKLFF.

This clone was counted a single time. The chain recombines TRBV5-1 with TRBJ1-4; TRBD1 aligns across 7 bases. V lost 5 bases, J lost 5 bases, and 6 bases stayed unmatched. The CDR3 is 14 amino acids. Germline CDR1 and CDR2: SGHRS and YFSETQ. Here the CDR3 reads CASRTGQSNEKLFF. The CDR3 nucleotides read TGCGCCAGCAGGACGGGACAGTCGAATGAAAAACTGTTTTTT.

The V and J genes are TRBV7-9 and TRBJ2-6; TRBD1 or TRBD2 may be the D gene (5 bases each). Germline V gene data show CDR1 as SEHNR and CDR2 as FQNEAQ (reference sequence). There are 17 residues in the CDR3. V lost 3 bases and J lost 0, with 12 bases in between. The DNA of the CDR3 is TGTGCCAGCAGCTTGTGGGACGCTAGCTCTGGGGCCAACGTCCTGACTTTC. It translates to CASSLWDASSGANVLTF.

The sample holds a few counts of this clone. The gene calls are TRBV5-6 and TRBJ1-4; TRBD1 might be the D (5 bases). Germline loops: CDR1 SGHDT, CDR2 YYEEEE. Trimming took off 3 bases at V and 10 bases at J, with 10 bases between the two ends. This CDR3 region has 12 residues. The DNA for the CDR3 is TGTGCCAGCAGCTCCCAGAGGGGAAAACTGTTTTTT. Translating it yields CASSSQRGKLFF.